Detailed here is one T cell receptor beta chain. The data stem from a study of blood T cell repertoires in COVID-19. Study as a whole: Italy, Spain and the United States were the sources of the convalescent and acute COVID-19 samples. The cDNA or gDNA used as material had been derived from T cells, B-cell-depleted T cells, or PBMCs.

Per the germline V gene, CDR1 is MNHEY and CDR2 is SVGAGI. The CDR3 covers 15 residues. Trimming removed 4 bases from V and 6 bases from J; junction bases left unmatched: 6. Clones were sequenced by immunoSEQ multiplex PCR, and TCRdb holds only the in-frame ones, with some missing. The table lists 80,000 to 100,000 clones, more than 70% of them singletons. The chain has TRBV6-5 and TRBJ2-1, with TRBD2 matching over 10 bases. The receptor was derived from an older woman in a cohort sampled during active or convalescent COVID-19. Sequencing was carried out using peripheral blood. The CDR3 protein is CASSSSGGAFNEQFF. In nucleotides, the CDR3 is TGTGCCAGCAGTTCAAGCGGGGGGGCCTTCAATGAGCAGTTCTTC.